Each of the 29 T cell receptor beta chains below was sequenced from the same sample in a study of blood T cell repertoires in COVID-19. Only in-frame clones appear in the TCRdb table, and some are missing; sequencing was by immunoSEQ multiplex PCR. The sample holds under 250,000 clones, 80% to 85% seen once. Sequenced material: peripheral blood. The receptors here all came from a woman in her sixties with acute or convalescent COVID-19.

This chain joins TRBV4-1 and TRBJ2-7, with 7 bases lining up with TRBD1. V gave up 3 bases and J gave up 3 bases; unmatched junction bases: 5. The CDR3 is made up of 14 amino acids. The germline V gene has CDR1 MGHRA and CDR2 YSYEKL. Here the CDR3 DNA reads TGCGCCAGCAGCCATGTCCGGGACAGCTACGAGCAGTACTTC. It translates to CASSHVRDSYEQYF.

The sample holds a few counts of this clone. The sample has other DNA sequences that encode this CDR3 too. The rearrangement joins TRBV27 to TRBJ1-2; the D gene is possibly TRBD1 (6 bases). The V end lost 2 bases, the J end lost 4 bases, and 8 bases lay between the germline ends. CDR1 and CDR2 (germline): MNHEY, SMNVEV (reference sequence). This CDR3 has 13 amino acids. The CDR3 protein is CASSLRRGYGYTF. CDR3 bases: TGTGCCAGCAGTTTACGCAGGGGCTATGGCTACACCTTC.

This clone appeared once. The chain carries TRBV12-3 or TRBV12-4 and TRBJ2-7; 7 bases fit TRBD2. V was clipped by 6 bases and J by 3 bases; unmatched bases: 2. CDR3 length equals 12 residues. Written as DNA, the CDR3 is TGTGCCAGCAGGCGCGGGGGCTACGAGCAGTACTTC. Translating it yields CASRRGGYEQYF.

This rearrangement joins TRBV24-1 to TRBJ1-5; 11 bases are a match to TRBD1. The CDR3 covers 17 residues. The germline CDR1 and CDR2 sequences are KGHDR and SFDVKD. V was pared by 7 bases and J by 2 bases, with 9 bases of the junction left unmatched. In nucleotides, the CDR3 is TGTGCCACCAGACGGGCCGGGACAGGGGGTCGCAATCAGCCCCAGCATTTT. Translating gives CATRRAGTGGRNQPQHF.

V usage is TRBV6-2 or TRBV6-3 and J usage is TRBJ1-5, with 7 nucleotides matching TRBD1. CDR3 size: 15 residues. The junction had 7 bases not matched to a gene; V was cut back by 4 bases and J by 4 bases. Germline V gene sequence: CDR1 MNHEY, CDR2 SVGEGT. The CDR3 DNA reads TGTGCCAGCAGTTCCAGACAGGGCCGAAATCAGCCCCAGCATTTT. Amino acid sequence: CASSSRQGRNQPQHF.

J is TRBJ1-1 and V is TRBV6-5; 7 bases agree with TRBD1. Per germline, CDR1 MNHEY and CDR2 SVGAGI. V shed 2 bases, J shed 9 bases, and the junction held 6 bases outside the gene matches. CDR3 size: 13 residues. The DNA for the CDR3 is TGTGCCAGCAGTTACCGGGACAGACAGCAAGCTTTCTTT. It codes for CASSYRDRQQAFF.

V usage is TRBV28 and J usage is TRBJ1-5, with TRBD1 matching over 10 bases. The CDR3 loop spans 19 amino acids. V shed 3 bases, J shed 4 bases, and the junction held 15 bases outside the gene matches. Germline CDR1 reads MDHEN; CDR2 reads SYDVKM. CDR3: CASSFLRFGDRGWNQPQHF. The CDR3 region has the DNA TGTGCCAGCAGTTTCCTCAGGTTCGGGGACAGGGGCTGGAATCAGCCCCAGCATTTT.

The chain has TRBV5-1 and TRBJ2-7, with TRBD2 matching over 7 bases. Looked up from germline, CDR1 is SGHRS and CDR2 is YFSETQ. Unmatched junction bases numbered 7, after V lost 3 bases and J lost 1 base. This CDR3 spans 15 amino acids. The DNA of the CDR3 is TGCGCCAGCAGCTCGGGACTAAGCAAATCCTACGAGCAGTACTTC. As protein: CASSSGLSKSYEQYF.

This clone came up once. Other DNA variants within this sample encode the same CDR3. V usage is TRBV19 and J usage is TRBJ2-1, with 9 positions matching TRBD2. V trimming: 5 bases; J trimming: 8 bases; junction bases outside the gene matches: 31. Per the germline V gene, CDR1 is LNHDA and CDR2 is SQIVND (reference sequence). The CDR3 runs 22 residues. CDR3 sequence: CASSGRAGARGGHGDKVDEQFF. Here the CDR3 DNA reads TGTGCCAGTAGTGGACGGGCCGGGGCGCGGGGGGGCCATGGGGATAAAGTGGATGAGCAGTTCTTC.

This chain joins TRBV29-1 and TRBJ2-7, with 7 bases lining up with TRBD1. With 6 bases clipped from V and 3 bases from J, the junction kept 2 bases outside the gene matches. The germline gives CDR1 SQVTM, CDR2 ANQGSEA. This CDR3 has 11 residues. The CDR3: CSVRGNYEQYF. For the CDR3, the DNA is TGCAGCGTCAGGGGGAACTACGAGCAGTACTTC.

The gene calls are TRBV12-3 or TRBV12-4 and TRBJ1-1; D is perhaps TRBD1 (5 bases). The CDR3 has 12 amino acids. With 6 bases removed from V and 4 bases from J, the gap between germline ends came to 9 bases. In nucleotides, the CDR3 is TGTGCCAGCAGCAGGGATGGCACTGAAGCTTTCTTT. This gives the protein CASSRDGTEAFF.

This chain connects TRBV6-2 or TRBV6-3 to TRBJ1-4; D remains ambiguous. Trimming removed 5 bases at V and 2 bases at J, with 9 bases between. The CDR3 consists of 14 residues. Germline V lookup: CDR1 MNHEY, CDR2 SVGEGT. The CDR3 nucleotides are TGTGCCAGCAGTCGGGTCGGCACTAATGAAAAACTGTTTTTT. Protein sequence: CASSRVGTNEKLFF.

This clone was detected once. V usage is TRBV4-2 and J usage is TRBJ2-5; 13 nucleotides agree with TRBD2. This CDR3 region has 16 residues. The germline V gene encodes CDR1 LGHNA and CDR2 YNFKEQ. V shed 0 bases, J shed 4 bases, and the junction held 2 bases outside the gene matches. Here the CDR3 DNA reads TGTGCCAGCAGCCAAGACAGGACTAGCGGGGGAGAGACCCAGTACTTC. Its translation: CASSQDRTSGGETQYF.

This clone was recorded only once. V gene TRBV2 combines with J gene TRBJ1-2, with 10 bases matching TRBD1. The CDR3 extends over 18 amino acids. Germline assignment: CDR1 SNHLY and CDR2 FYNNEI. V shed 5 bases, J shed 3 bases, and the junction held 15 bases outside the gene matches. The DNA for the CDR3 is TGTGCCAGCAGTTATACTTCTACGGGACAGGGGTTTGACTATGGCTACACCTTC. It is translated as CASSYTSTGQGFDYGYTF.

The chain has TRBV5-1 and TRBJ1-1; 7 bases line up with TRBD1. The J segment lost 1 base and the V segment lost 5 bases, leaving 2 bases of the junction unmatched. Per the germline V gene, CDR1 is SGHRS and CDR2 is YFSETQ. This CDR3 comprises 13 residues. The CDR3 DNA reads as TGCGCCAGCAGAGGACAGGAGAACACTGAAGCTTTCTTT. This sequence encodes CASRGQENTEAFF.

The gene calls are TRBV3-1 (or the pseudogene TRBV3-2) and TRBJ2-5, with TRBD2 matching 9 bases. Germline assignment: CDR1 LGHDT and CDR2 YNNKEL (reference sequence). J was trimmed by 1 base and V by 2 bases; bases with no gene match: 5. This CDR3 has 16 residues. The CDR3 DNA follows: TGTGCCAGCAGCCAAATAGCGGGGGCATCCCAAGAGACCCAGTACTTC. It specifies CASSQIAGASQETQYF.

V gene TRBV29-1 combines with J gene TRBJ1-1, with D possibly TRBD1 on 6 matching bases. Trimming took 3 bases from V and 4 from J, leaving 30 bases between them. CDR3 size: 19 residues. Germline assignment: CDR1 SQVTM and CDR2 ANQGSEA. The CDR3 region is CSVEGRPPPHRVGVTEAFF. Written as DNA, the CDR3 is TGCAGCGTTGAGGGACGACCCCCTCCCCACAGGGTTGGCGTCACTGAAGCTTTCTTT. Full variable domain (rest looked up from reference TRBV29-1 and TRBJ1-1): SAVISQKPSRDICQRGTSLTIQCQVDSQVTMMFWYRQQPGQSLTLIATANQGSEATYESGFVIDKFPISRPNLTFSTLTVSNMSPEDSSIYLCSVEGRPPPHRVGVTEAFFGQGTRLTVV.

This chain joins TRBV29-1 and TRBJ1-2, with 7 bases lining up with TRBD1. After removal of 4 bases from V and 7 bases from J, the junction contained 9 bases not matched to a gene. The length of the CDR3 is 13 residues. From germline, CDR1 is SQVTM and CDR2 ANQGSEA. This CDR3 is CSVGDREVSGYTF. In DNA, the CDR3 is TGCAGCGTTGGTGACAGGGAGGTTAGTGGCTACACCTTC.

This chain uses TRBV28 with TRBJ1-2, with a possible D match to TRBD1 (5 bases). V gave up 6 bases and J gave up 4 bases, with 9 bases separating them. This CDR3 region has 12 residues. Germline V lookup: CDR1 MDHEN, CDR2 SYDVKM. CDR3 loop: CASSGGGYGYTF. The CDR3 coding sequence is TGTGCCAGCAGCGGGGGGGGCTATGGCTACACCTTC.

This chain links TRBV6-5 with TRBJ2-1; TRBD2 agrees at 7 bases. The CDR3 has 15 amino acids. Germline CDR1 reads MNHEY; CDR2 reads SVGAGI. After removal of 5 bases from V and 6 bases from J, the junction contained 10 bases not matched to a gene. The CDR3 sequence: CASSRRPGGSNEQFF. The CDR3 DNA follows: TGTGCCAGCAGTCGAAGGCCGGGGGGAAGCAATGAGCAGTTCTTC.

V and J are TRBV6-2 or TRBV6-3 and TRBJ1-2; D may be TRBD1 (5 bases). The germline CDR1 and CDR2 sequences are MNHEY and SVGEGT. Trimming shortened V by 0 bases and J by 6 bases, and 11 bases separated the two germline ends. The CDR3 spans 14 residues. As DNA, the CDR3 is TGTGCCAGCAGTTACTCGTCAGGGTTGGATGGCTACACCTTC. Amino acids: CASSYSSGLDGYTF.

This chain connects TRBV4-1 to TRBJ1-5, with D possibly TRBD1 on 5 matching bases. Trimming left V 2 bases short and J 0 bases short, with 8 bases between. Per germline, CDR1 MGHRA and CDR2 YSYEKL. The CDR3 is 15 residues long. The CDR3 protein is CASSQRGISNQPQHF. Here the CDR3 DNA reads TGCGCCAGCAGCCAAAGGGGAATTAGCAATCAGCCCCAGCATTTT.

CDR3: CASSFLRGPTDTQYF. For the CDR3, the DNA is TGTGCCAGCAGCTTCCTGCGGGGGCCCACAGATACGCAGTATTTT. This chain links TRBV7-9 with TRBJ2-3; the D gene is possibly TRBD2 (7 bases). The CDR3 consists of 15 residues. In germline, CDR1 is SEHNR, CDR2 FQNEAQ (reference sequence). The ends were cut back, 3 bases at V and 2 bases at J, with 12 bases in the middle.

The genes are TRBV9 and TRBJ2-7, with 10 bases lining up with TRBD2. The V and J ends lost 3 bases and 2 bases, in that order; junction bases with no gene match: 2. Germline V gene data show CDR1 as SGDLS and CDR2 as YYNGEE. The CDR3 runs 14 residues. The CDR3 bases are TGTGCCAGCAGCGGGGGACTAGCGCCCTACGAGCAGTACTTC. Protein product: CASSGGLAPYEQYF.

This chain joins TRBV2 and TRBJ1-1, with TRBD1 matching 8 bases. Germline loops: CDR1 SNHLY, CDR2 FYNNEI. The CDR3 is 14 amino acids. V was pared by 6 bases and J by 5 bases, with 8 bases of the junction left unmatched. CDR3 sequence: CASRSGTGITEAFF. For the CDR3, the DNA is TGTGCCAGCAGGTCCGGGACAGGAATTACTGAAGCTTTCTTT.

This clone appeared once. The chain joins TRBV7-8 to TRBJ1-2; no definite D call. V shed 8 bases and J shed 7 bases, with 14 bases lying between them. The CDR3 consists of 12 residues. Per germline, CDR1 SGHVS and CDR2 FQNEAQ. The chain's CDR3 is CASSTETSGYTF. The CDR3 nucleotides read TGTGCCAGCTCCACGGAGACTAGTGGCTACACCTTC.

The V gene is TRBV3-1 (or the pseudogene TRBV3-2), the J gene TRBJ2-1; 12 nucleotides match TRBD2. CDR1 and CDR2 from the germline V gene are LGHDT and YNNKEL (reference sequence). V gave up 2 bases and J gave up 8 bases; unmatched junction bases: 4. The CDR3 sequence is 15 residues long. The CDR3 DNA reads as TGTGCCAGCAGCCAACTAGCGGGGGGGCCCGATGAGCAGTTCTTC. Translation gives CASSQLAGGPDEQFF.

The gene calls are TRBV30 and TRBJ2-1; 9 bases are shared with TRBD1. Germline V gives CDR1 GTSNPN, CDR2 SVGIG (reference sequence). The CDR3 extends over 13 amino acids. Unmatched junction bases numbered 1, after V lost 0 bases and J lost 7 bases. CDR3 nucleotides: TGTGCCTGGAGTGTAGGACAGGGGAATGAGCAGTTCTTC. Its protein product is CAWSVGQGNEQFF.

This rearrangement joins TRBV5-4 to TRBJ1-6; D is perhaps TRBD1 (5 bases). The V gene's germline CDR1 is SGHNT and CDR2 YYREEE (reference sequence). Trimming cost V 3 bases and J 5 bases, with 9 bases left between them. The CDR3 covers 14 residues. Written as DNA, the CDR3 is TGTGCCAGCAGCTCCGGACAAAATAATTCACCCCTCCACTTT. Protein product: CASSSGQNNSPLHF.